This TCR beta chain was sequenced in a study of T cells after yellow fever vaccination (dated by TCRdb to the late 2010s). Broadly, across the study: Libraries from fractions with low cell numbers were prepared with the SMART-Seq v4 Ultra Low Input RNA kit. Two healthy male donors made up the cohort, one aged 18 to 29 years and the other aged 30 to 39 years. Bulk PBMC replicates and cell subsets were isolated from blood drawn at multiple timepoints before and after both primary and secondary immunization. Bulk TCR alpha and beta repertoires were sequenced longitudinally to track T-cell clones before and after primary and booster YFV17D yellow fever vaccination.

The sample holds a few counts of this clonotype. No antigen is known for it. Base qualities are missing; no much larger clone stands one base away. The label giving this sample's treatment or condition can be read as: live attenuated yellow fever vaccine strain. At each blood-draw timepoint, two biological replicates of bulk PBMCs were obtained. PBMCs were isolated from peripheral blood using a standard Ficoll-Paque protocol. TriZol was used to extract RNA from bulk PBMCs, from CD4 and CD8 fractions, and from dextramer-positive and dextramer-negative fractions. The sequencer listed for this sample is Illumina NovaSeq 6000. Synthesis of TCR cDNA relied on 5'RACE template switching, a step that introduced a universal primer site along with unique molecular identifiers. cDNA synthesis was primed from both the TCR alpha and TCR beta constant segments. Library amplification involved two PCR steps, and the second step added sample barcodes and sequencing adapters. Libraries were sequenced on Illumina HiSeq 2500 (2x100 bp) or NovaSeq (2x150 bp). In the original analysis: MIGEC was used to demultiplex reads and collapse the reads into UMI consensus sequences, and MiXCR was used for V(D)J alignment. Vaccine-responding clonotypes were identified with edgeR using replicate PBMC samples, with FDR below 0.01 and a log2 fold change above 5 up to day 15 being required. Each bulk clonotype received a CD4 or CD8 identity based on whether the sequenced CD4 or CD8 repertoire contained that clonotype at higher abundance. TCRdb reworked the public reads: Q25 trimming with fastp, MiXCR clone assembly, productive beta chains retained. CDR3 protein duplicates are merged, each entry listing the most common genes and DNA. These V and J calls originate from TCRdb's pipeline instead of the authors' own analysis. This sample comprises under 500,000 distinct CDR3 sequences, 15% to 20% of them detected only once. The top ten hold 18% of the sample.

What the study reported, not specific to this receptor: Computational filtering was required because FACS-sorted repertoires could contain abundant contaminating clonotypes from the bulk population. Because the study included only a couple of donors, the extent to which the findings can be generalized is limited. After the booster, most clones that had expanded after primary vaccination were detected again (nearly 98% of CD4 and around 88% of CD8), suggesting broad maintenance of memory. Compared with the primary T-cell response, the secondary T-cell response was faster but weaker, reaching its peak on day 5 rather than on day 15. A small fraction of clonotypes appeared in both the CD4 and CD8 compartments, likely as a result of convergent recombination.

This specimen was PBMCs, taken before the yellow fever booster vaccination. The TCR was taken from a man aged 18 to 30 who received the YFV17D yellow fever vaccine.

CDR3 region: CASSGGGAPYNEQFF. The DNA sequence follows: TGTGCCAGCAGCGGCGGGGGGGCCCCCTACAATGAGCAGTTCTTC. Rearrangement joined TRBV9 to TRBJ2-1; TRBD2 aligns with 9 central bases. There are 15 amino acids in the CDR3, from cysteine to phenylalanine inclusive. CDR3 DNA only is kept here, 45 bases in frame from base 1. After removal of 3 bases from V and 2 bases from J, the junction retains 3 bases not matched to a gene. The germline V gene yields SGDLS for CDR1 and YYNGEE for CDR2. Here the CDR3 is joined to the reference TRBV9 and TRBJ2-1 genes, and the full variable domain is: DSGVTQTPKHLITATGQRVTLRCSPRSGDLSVYWYQQSLDQGLQFLIQYYNGEERAKGNILERFSAQQFPDLHSELNLSSLELGDSALYFCASSGGGAPYNEQFFGPGTRLTVL.